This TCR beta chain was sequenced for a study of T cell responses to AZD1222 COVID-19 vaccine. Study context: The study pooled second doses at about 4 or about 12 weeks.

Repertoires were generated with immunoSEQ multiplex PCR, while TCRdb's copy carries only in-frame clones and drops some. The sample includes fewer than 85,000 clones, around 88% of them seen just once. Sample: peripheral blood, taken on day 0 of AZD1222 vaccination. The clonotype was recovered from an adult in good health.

CDR3 sequence (DNA): TGTGCCAGCAGCCAAGGAGAGCTTGGCGAGCAGTACTTC. Translation gives CASSQGELGEQYF. The chain joins TRBV3-1 (or the pseudogene TRBV3-2) to TRBJ2-7, with D uncertain. V lost 1 base and J 6 bases, leaving 10 bases between the germline ends. This CDR3 has 13 residues. Germline CDR1 and CDR2: LGHDT and YNNKEL (reference sequence).